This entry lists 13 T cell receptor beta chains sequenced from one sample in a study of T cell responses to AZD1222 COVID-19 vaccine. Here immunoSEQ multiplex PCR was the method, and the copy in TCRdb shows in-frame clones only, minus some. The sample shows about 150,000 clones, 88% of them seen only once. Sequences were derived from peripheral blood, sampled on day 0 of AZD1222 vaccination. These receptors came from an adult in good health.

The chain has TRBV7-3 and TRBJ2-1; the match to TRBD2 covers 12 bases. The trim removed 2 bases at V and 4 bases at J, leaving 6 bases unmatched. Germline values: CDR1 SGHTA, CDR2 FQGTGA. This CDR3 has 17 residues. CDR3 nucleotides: TGTGCCAGCAGCTTAGCCCTGGGGACTAGCGGGTACAATGAGCAGTTCTTC. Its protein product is CASSLALGTSGYNEQFF.

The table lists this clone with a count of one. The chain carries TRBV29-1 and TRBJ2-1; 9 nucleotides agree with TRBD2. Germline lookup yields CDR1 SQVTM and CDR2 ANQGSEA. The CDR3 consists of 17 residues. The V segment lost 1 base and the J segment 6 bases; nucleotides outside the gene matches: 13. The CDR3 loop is CSVEVPLGGRGANEQFF. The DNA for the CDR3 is TGCAGCGTTGAAGTTCCCCTGGGCGGGAGGGGTGCCAATGAGCAGTTCTTC.

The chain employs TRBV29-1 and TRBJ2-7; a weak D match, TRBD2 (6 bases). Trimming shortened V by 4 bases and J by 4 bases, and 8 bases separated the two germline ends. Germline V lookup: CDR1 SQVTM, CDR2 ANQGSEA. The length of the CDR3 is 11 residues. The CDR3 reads CSVAAGYEQYF. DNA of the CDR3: TGCAGCGTTGCCGCGGGGTACGAGCAGTACTTC.

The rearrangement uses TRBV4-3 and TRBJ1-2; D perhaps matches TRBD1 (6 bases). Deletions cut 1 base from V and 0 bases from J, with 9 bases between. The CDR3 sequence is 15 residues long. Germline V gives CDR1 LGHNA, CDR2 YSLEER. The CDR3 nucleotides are TGCGCCAGCAGCCAAGCGACAGGACCTAACTATGGCTACACCTTC. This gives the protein CASSQATGPNYGYTF.

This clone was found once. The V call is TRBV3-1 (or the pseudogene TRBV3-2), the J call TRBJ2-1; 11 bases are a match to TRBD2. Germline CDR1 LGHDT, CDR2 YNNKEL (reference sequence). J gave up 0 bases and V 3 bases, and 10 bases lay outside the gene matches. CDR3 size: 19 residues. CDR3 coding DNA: TGTGCCAGCAGCCACCAGACTAGCGGGACCTTTCGCTCCTACAATGAGCAGTTCTTC. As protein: CASSHQTSGTFRSYNEQFF.

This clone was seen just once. CDR3 in amino acids: CASSLAGNQPQHF. The DNA of the CDR3 is TGCGCCAGCAGCTTGGCTGGCAATCAGCCCCAGCATTTT. The chain joins TRBV5-1 to TRBJ1-5; D not resolved. Germline V CDR1 and CDR2: SGHRS, YFSETQ. The CDR3 runs to 13 residues. Between the trimmed V and J ends, which lost 0 bases and 2 bases, there was a span of 3 bases.

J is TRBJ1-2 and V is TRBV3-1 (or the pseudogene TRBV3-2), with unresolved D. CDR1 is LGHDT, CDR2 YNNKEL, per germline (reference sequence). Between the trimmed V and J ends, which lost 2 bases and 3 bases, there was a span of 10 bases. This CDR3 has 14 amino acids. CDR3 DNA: TGTGCCAGCAGCCAATCGACGGACCACTATGGCTACACCTTC. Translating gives CASSQSTDHYGYTF.

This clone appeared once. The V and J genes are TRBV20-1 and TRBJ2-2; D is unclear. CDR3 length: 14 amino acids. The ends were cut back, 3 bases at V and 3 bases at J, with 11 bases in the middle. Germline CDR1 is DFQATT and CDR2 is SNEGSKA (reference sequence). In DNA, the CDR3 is TGCAGTGCTAGTGGGCACCTAGACACCGGGGAGCTGTTTTTT. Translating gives CSASGHLDTGELFF.

CDR3 sequence reads: CASSLDGTPASTDTQYF. The CDR3 nucleotides are TGTGCCAGCAGCTTGGATGGGACGCCCGCTAGCACAGATACGCAGTATTTT. The chain recombines TRBV5-8 with TRBJ2-3; D tentatively fits TRBD1 or TRBD2 (5 bases each). The germline gives CDR1 SGHTS, CDR2 YDEGEE. The CDR3 loop spans 17 amino acids. The V end lost 0 bases, the J end lost 0 bases, and 14 bases lay between the germline ends.

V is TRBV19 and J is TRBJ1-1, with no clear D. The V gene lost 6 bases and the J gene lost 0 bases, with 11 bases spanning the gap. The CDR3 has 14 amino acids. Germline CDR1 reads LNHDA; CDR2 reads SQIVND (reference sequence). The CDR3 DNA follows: TGTGCCAGTAGCGAAGGCAGGATGAACACTGAAGCTTTCTTT. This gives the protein CASSEGRMNTEAFF.

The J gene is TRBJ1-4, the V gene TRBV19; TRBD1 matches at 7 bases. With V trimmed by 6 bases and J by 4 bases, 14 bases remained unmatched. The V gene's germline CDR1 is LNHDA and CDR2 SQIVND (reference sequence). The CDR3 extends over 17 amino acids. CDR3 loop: CASSPKGQGVRNEKLFF. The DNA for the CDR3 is TGTGCCAGTAGCCCCAAGGGGCAGGGGGTCCGTAATGAAAAACTGTTTTTT. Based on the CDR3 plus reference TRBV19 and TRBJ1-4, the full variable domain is DGGITQSPKYLFRKEGQNVTLSCEQNLNHDAMYWYRQDPGQGLRLIYYSQIVNDFQKGDIAEGYSVSREKKESFPLTVTSAQKNPTAFYLCASSPKGQGVRNEKLFFGSGTQLSVL.

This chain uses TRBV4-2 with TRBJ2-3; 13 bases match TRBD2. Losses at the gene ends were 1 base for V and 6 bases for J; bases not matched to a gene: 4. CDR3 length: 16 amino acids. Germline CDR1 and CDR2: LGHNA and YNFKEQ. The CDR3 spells CASSQGTSGRVDTQYF. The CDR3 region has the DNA TGTGCCAGCAGCCAAGGTACTAGCGGGAGGGTGGATACGCAGTATTTT.

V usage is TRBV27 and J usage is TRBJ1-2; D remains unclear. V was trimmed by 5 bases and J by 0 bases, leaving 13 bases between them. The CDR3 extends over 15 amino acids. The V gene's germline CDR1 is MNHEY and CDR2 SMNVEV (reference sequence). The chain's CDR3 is CASSLQAYSNYGYTF. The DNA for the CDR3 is TGTGCCAGCAGTCTTCAGGCATATTCTAACTATGGCTACACCTTC.